The 7 T cell receptor beta chains given below trace back to one sample, sequenced in a study of shared T cell receptors in the human thymus. TCRdb's table, derived via immunoSEQ multiplex PCR, lists solely in-frame clones and lacks some. The sample gives 540,000 or so clones, about 84% of which show up once; about 0.013% is in the top ten. These records were also assigned to another study, of human thymus T cells.

Sequencing used thymocytes. Receptor source: a boy less than two years old with a congenital heart defect.

CDR3 sequence (DNA): TGTGCCAGCAGCTGGGGGACTAGCGGGAGAGATAGCACAGATACGCAGTATTTT. Amino acid sequence: CASSWGTSGRDSTDTQYF. The chain is built from TRBV7-2 and TRBJ2-3; 14 nucleotides agree with TRBD2. V was pared by 4 bases and J by 0 bases, with 6 bases of the junction left unmatched. CDR3 size: 18 residues. In germline, CDR1 is SGHTA, CDR2 FQGNSA.

V gene TRBV5-1 combines with J gene TRBJ2-1, with 7 bases aligning to TRBD2. The germline CDR1 and CDR2 sequences are SGHRS and YFSETQ. The CDR3 runs 17 residues. The trim removed 1 base at V and 2 bases at J, leaving 9 bases unmatched. CDR3 coding DNA: TGCGCCAGCAGCTTGTTAGCGGGTGAAAGCACCTACAATGAGCAGTTCTTC. Its protein is CASSLLAGESTYNEQFF.

V and J are TRBV4-1 and TRBJ1-5; 7 bases align to TRBD1. CDR1 is MGHRA, CDR2 YSYEKL, per germline. The length of the CDR3 is 20 residues. V lost 0 bases, J lost 2 bases, and 16 bases stayed unmatched. CDR3 DNA sequence: TGCGCCAGCAGCCAAGAAATTGGACCAGACAGGGAAGGATGCAATCAGCCCCAGCATTTT. This codes for CASSQEIGPDREGCNQPQHF.

The rearrangement uses TRBV6-6 and TRBJ2-7, with D possibly being TRBD2 (6 bases). V was pared by 5 bases and J by 3 bases, with 11 bases between. Germline values: CDR1 MNHNY, CDR2 SVGAGI (reference sequence). The CDR3 length is 13 residues. CDR3 nucleotide sequence: TGTGCCAGCAGTGCCGCGGGGATCTACGAGCAGTACTTC. Protein product: CASSAAGIYEQYF.

The chain carries TRBV7-9 and TRBJ1-1, with 11 nucleotides matching TRBD1. The CDR3 runs to 17 residues. Germline lookup yields CDR1 SEHNR and CDR2 FQNEAQ (reference sequence). V lost 0 bases to trimming and J lost 8 bases; unmatched junction nucleotides: 11. CDR3 in amino acids: CASSLAPPGQGVFEAFF. CDR3 nucleotides: TGTGCCAGCAGCTTAGCGCCGCCGGGACAGGGGGTATTCGAAGCTTTCTTT. The entire variable domain, with the rest obtained from reference TRBV7-9 and TRBJ1-1, is as follows: DTGVSQNPRHKITKRGQNVTFRCDPISEHNRLYWYRQTLGQGPEFLTYFQNEAQLEKSRLLSDRFSAERPKGSFSTLEIQRTEQGDSAMYLCASSLAPPGQGVFEAFFGQGTRLTVV.

This clone was recorded only once. The chain recombines TRBV11-2 with TRBJ2-7; TRBD2 matches at 10 bases. The J segment lost 2 bases and the V segment lost 6 bases, leaving 7 bases of the junction unmatched. Germline CDR1 reads SGHAT; CDR2 reads FQNNGV. The CDR3 is 15 amino acids. The chain's CDR3 is CASRKPSGGPYEQYF. CDR3 nucleotide sequence: TGTGCCAGCAGGAAACCTAGCGGGGGCCCCTACGAGCAGTACTTC. Combining the CDR3 with reference TRBV11-2 and TRBJ2-7 gives the whole variable domain EAGVAQSPRYKIIEKRQSVAFWCNPISGHATLYWYQQILGQGPKLLIQFQNNGVVDDSQLPKDRFSAERLKGVDSTLKIQPAKLEDSAVYLCASRKPSGGPYEQYFGPGTRLTVT.

This chain links TRBV7-9 with TRBJ2-7; TRBD2 matches at 7 bases. The CDR3 is 16 amino acids. V was pared by 5 bases and J by 2 bases, with 12 bases of the junction left unmatched. Per the germline V gene, CDR1 is SEHNR and CDR2 is FQNEAQ (reference sequence). The CDR3 nucleotides read TGTGCCAGCAGCGCCCCTGCGGGAGACTCCGCCTACGAGCAGTACTTC. It specifies CASSAPAGDSAYEQYF.